Shown below are 4 T cell receptor beta chains from a single sample sequenced in a study of CXCR3-negative and CXCR3-positive naive CD8 T cells. Study results and caveats: Naive cells positive for CXCR3 carried more hydrophobic TRB CDR3s than CXCR3-negative ones.

Their cognate antigens are unknown. In preparing the TRB cDNA libraries, 5' RACE with UMI labels was used. TCRdb re-called the 5' RACE reads, yielding one record per CDR3 amino acid sequence without DNA. The table gives 150,000 to 160,000 distinct CDR3 sequences; the top ten clones make up around 0.5% of it. Material: naive CXCR3+ CD8+ T cells from blood. The subset was: CD45RO-CCR7+CD27+CD95- naive CD8+ T cells expressing CXCR3 (TNR3+). Source of these receptors: a human donor in good health. Some clones in this sample may be carry-over from other donors' samples.

The V and J genes are TRBV3-1 and TRBJ2-1; TCRdb names TRBD2, which stays unverified in the absence of DNA. This CDR3 region has 16 residues. Germline loops: CDR1 LGHDT, CDR2 YNNKEL (reference sequence). The chain's CDR3 is CASSRRLAGVYNEQFF.

The chain carries TRBV20-1 and TRBJ2-7; TCRdb outputs TRBD1, but without DNA this stays unchecked. Looked up from germline, CDR1 is DFQATT and CDR2 is SNEGSKA (reference sequence). This CDR3 has 12 residues. CDR3 in amino acids: CSARGGLYEQYF.

The chain uses TRBV7-9 and TRBJ1-2. CDR3 length: 12 amino acids. Germline CDR1 reads SEHNR; CDR2 reads FQNEAQ (reference sequence). CDR3 residues: CASSSLNYGYTF.

This chain links TRBV7-8 with TRBJ2-5; the D call of TRBD1 rests on TCRdb alone, since no DNA is present to check it. Germline V gene sequence: CDR1 SGHVS, CDR2 FQNEAQ. There are 16 residues in the CDR3. CDR3 amino acids: CASSLGRLGGFGTQYF.